This T cell receptor beta chain emerged from a study of cytomegalovirus exposure and HLA in healthy donors. With regard to this clone: The antigen is undetermined.

Study-wide points: A missense variant in DCLRE1C was later tied to TCR beta V- and J-gene trimming. In vitro checks showed that a few CMV-associated chains really do target CMV antigens.

PCR involved 60 Vbeta and 13 Jbeta primers. The assay was immunoSEQ multiplex PCR, and TCRdb's table has in-frame clones only and misses some. The sample includes 150,000 to 200,000 clones, over 60% of them seen just once. Germline V gene sequence: CDR1 SEHNR, CDR2 FQNEAQ (reference sequence). Trimming took 3 bases from V and 5 from J, leaving 8 bases between them. CDR3 size: 12 residues. The chain uses TRBV7-9 and TRBJ2-7; D might be TRBD2 (6 bases). Sequencing was performed on PBMCs. This TCR came from a girl aged 10-17 years in good health and CMV-seronegative. The CDR3: CASSLSSDEQYF. The CDR3 DNA reads as TGTGCCAGCAGCTTGTCTAGCGACGAGCAGTACTTC.